The rows below give T cell receptor beta chains drawn from one sample of a study of regulatory and conventional T cells in RAG deficiency. Here immunoSEQ multiplex PCR was the method, and the copy in TCRdb shows in-frame clones only, minus some. The sample yields approximately 28,000 clones, about 95% seen once. This sample was shared with a second study, whose subject was regulatory T cells.

The sequenced sample consisted of CD25- CD4+ T cells sorted from blood. These receptors all stem from a human donor in good health. CDR3s leave out the opening cysteine and the closing phenylalanine or tryptophan. For some rows the clone size is stated as once, few or many, or as a class when expanded; others skip it.

TRBV5-1	NA	ASSSDGLTGLYGYT
TRBV19	NA	ASSELSEAF
TRBV19	few	ASSDRGNSPLH
TRBV29-1	once	SVGVAGVWNEQF
TRBV27	once	ASSLQGGIPYEQY
TRBV7-2	NA	ASSLRGLDEQF
TRBV1	once	TSSQQVFRFRGERETQY
TRBV19	NA	ASSIVARAGNTIY
TRBV30	NA	AWSVNRDRNEKLF
TRBV19	NA	ASSPGGKASNQPQH
TRBV19	once	ASSSSAGQPQH
TRBV7-2	once	ASSGRLAGGADTQY
TRBV27	once	ASSERDSYGYT
TRBV28	NA	ASSLAGGPTNEKLF
TRBV11-3	NA	ASSSGLAGNPSYNEQF
TRBV5-1	NA	ASSPEVADTEQF
TRBV7-6	NA	ASMAGGPVDTQY
TRBV15	NA	ATSRDGGAGGETQY
TRBV11-2	NA	ASSLGTLSNQPQH
TRBV12-5	NA	ASGLDYHRGTNYGYT
TRBV7-2	NA	ASSITSTQETQY
TRBV28	NA	ASSAGTGAVIRH
TRBV6-5	NA	ASSYSPRQWNTEAF
TRBV7-8	NA	ASSLGVGGAVADTQY
TRBV18	NA	ASSPRDRVAYEQY
TRBV11-2	NA	ASSSTGTDGYT
TRBV9	NA	ASSVGGPETQY
TRBV6-5	NA	ASSYAHRGPTYEQY
TRBV4-1	NA	ASSQDGQGYGGYT
TRBV5-1	few	ASSLGQIYSGNTIY
TRBV19	NA	ASSREGSSYNSPLH
TRBV7-3	once	ASSSRGLNTEAF
TRBV6-5	NA	ASSQDRGLEKLF